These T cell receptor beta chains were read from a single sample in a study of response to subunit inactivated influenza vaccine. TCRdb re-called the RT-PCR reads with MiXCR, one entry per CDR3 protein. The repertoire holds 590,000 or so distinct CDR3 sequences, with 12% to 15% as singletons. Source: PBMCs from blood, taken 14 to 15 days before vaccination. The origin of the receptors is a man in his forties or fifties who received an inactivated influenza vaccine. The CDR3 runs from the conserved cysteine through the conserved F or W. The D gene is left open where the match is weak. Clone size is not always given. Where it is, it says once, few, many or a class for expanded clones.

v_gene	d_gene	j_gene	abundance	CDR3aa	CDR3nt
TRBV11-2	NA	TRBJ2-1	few	CASSLDLGLLNYNEQFF	TGTGCCAGCAGCTTAGATCTAGGGCTCCTAAACTACAATGAGCAGTTCTTC
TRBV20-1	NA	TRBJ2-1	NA	CSARHLQGRGYNEQFF	TGCAGTGCTAGACACCTACAGGGGCGGGGGTACAATGAGCAGTTCTTC
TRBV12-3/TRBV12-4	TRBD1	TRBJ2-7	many	CAPTGIDEQYF	TGTGCCCCGACAGGGATTGACGAGCAGTACTTC
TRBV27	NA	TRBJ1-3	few	CASSLSVNSGNTIYF	TGTGCCAGCAGTTTATCGGTTAACTCTGGAAACACCATATATTTT
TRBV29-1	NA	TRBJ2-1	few	CSVEGLEQFF	TGCAGCGTTGAAGGTCTAGAGCAGTTCTTC
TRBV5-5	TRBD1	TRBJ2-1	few	CASSIVGTGEQFF	TGTGCCAGCAGCATAGTTGGGACAGGGGAGCAGTTCTTC
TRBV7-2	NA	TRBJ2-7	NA	CASSLLTRDGYEQYF	TGTGCCAGCAGCCTCCTAACCCGGGACGGATACGAGCAGTACTTC
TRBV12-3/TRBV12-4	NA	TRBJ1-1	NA	CASSDSGRPTEAFF	TGTGCCAGCAGTGATTCGGGTCGGCCCACTGAAGCTTTCTTT
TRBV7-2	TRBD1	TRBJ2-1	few	CASSLVGTGVLYEQFF	TGTGCCAGCAGCTTAGTAGGGACAGGGGTGCTCTATGAGCAGTTCTTC
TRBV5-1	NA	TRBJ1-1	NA	CASKRGGPQDEAFF	TGCGCCAGCAAGAGGGGGGGCCCTCAAGATGAAGCTTTCTTT
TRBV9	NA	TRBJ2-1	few	CASSVGSVAVQFF	TGTGCCAGCAGCGTGGGTAGCGTCGCCGTGCAGTTCTTC
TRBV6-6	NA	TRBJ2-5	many	CASSHNSQETQYF	TGTGCCAGCAGCCACAACAGCCAAGAGACCCAGTACTTC
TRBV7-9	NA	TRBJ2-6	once	CASSRRGANVLTF	TGTGCCAGCAGTCGTAGGGGGGCCAACGTCCTGACTTTC
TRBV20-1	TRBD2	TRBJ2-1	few	CSAREGSGEVYNEQFF	TGCAGTGCTAGAGAGGGTAGCGGGGAAGTATACAATGAGCAGTTCTTC
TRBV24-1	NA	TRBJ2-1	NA	CATSTVRNEQFF	TGTGCCACCAGTACAGTACGCAATGAGCAGTTCTTC
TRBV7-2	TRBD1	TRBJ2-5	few	CASSRDREQTQYF	TGTGCCAGCAGCCGGGACAGGGAACAGACCCAGTACTTC
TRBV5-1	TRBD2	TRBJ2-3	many	CASSLSGIGTDTQYF	TGCGCCAGCAGCTTGAGCGGGATCGGCACAGATACGCAGTATTTT
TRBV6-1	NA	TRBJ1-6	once	CASSRRTVYNSLLHF	TGTGCCAGCAGTCGGCGGACCGTTTATAATTCACTCCTCCACTTT
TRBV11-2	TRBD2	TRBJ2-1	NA	CASSLWLAGGYNEQFF	TGTGCCAGCAGCTTATGGCTAGCGGGGGGGTACAATGAGCAGTTCTTC
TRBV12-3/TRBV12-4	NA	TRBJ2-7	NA	CASSPYNNEQYF	TGTGCCAGCAGTCCTTATAATAACGAGCAGTACTTC
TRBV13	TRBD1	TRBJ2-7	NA	CASSLATGTALYEQYF	TGTGCCAGCAGCTTGGCCACCGGGACAGCCCTTTACGAGCAGTACTTC
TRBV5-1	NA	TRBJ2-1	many	CASSSMLGAGNEQFF	TGCGCCAGCAGCTCGATGTTAGGGGCAGGCAATGAGCAGTTCTTC
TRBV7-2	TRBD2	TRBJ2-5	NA	CASSRGLAGVWGETQYF	TGTGCCAGCAGCCGGGGACTAGCGGGGGTCTGGGGAGAGACCCAGTACTTC
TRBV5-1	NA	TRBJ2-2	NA	CASSPPEGYTGELFF	TGCGCCAGCAGCCCCCCGGAAGGATACACCGGGGAGCTGTTTTTT
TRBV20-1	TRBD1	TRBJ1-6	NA	CSAITGEGNSPLHF	TGCAGTGCCATAACAGGGGAAGGAAATTCACCCCTCCACTTT